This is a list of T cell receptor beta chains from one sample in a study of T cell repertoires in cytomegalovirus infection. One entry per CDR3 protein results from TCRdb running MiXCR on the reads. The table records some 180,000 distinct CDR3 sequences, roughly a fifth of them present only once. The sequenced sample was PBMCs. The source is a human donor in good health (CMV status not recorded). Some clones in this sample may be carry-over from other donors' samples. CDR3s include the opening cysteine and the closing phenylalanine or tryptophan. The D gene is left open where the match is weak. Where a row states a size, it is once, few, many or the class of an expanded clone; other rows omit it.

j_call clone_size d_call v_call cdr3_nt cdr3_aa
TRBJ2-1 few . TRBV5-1 TGCGCCAGCAGCTTGATCGTGGAAACGAGAGAGCAGTTCTTC CASSLIVETREQFF
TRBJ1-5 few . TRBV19 TGTGCCAGTAGTATAGCTCTGCAGGGCAATCAGCCCCAGCATTTT CASSIALQGNQPQHF
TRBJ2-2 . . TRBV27 TGTGCCAGCAGTTTACAAACAGGTCGGCCCGGGGAGCTGTTTTTT CASSLQTGRPGELFF
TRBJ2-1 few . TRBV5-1 TGCGCCAGCAGCTTGACATGGGGGGCGCTTTACAATGAGCAGTTCTTC CASSLTWGALYNEQFF
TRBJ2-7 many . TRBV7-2 TGTGCCAGCAGCTTACCTCCCGGGTCCCCTGTAGCCTACGAGCAGTACTTC CASSLPPGSPVAYEQYF
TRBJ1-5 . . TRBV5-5 TGTGCCAGCAGGGGGATTAATAGCAATCAGCCCCAGCATTTT CASRGINSNQPQHF
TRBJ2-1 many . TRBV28 TGTGCCAGCAGTCCACTACAGGGATACAATGAGCAGTTCTTC CASSPLQGYNEQFF
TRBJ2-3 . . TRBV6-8 TGTGCCAGCAGTTACTCCTTAGCGGAGATAGATACGCAGTATTTT CASSYSLAEIDTQYF
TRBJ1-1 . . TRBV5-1 TGCGCCAGCAGCTTGGCCTACGGCACTGAAGCTTTCTTT CASSLAYGTEAFF
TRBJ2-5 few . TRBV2 TGTGCCAGCAGTGAACAGGGATTCCAAGAGACCCAGTACTTC CASSEQGFQETQYF
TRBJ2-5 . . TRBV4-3 TGCGCCAGCAGCCAAGATGAGAGTAGGGAGGAGACCCAGTACTTC CASSQDESREETQYF
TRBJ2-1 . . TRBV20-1 TGCAGTGCTGCTCGGGACCCCGTCCTCAATGAGCAGTTCTTC CSAARDPVLNEQFF
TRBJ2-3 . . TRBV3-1 TGTGCCAGCAGCCAATTGGACACAGATACGCAGTATTTT CASSQLDTDTQYF
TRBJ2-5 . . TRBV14 TGTGCCAGCAGCCAAGCGTCAGAGACCCAGTACTTC CASSQASETQYF
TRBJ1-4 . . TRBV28 TGTGCCAGCAGCACCCCCCAGGGTCTGACTAATGAAAAACTGTTTTTT CASSTPQGLTNEKLFF
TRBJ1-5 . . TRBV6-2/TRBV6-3 TGTGCCAGCAGTTACCCCCAGGGTTGGATGCAGCCCCAGCATTTT CASSYPQGWMQPQHF